This entry describes one T cell receptor (beta chain). The PCR had 60 Vbeta and 13 Jbeta primers. The repertoire was sequenced with immunoSEQ multiplex PCR; TCRdb's copy has only in-frame clones and lacks some. The repertoire holds approximately 130,000 clones, with around 82% as singletons. These data are taken from a study of cytomegalovirus exposure and HLA in healthy donors. Unmatched junction bases numbered 7, after V lost 5 bases and J lost 1 base. Germline lookup yields CDR1 SGHTA and CDR2 FQGNSA. CDR3 length: 15 residues. V is TRBV7-2 and J is TRBJ1-1; TRBD1 matches at 7 bases. The TCR sequence derives from a boy between 5 and 17 years old in good health and CMV-seronegative. Specimen: PBMCs. This chain's CDR3 is CASSPTGTANTEAFF. The CDR3 DNA reads TGTGCCAGCAGCCCGACCGGGACAGCGAACACTGAAGCTTTCTTT.